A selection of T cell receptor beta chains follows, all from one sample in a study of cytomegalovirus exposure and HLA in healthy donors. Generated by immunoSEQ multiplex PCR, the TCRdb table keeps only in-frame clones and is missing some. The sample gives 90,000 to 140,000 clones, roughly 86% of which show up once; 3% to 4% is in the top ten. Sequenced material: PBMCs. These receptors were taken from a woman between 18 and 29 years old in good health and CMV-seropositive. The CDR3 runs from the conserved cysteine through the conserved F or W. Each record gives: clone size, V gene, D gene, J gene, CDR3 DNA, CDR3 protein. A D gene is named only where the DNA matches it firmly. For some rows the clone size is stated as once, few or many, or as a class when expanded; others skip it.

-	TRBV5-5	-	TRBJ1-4	TGTGCCAGCAGCTTGCTCGTTAGCGAAAAACTGTTTTTT	CASSLLVSEKLFF
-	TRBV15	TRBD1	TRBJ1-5	TGTGCCACCAGCACCCCGGACAGGGTACATAGCAATCAGCCCCAGCATTTT	CATSTPDRVHSNQPQHF
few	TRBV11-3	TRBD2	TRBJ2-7	TGTGCCAGCAGCTTAGATCCTAGCGGGGTGAACGAGCAGTACTTC	CASSLDPSGVNEQYF
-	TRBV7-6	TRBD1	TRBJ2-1	TGTGCCAGCAGCGCGGGACAGGGGGGAAATGAGCAGTTCTTC	CASSAGQGGNEQFF
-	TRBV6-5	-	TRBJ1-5	TGTGCCAGCAGGTCAACAGGCCTCAATCAGCCCCAGCATTTT	CASRSTGLNQPQHF
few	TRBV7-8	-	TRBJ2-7	TGTGCCAGCAGCTTAGTACAGGCCTACGAGCAGTACTTC	CASSLVQAYEQYF
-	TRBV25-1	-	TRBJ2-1	TGTGCCAGCAGTGATGAGGGAAACAATGAGCAGTTCTTC	CASSDEGNNEQFF
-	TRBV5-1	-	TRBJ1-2	TGCGCCAGCAGCTTGGAAGGGGTATATGGCTACACCTTC	CASSLEGVYGYTF
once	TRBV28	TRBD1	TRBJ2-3	TGTGCCAGCAGTTCACGACAGGGTGGCACAGATACGCAGTATTTT	CASSSRQGGTDTQYF
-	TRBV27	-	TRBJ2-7	TGTGCCAGCAGTCTCAAGGGGGGGTACGAGCAGTACTTC	CASSLKGGYEQYF
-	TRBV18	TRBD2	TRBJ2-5	TGTGCCAGCTCAGGACTAGCGGGTATACAAGAGACCCAGTACTTC	CASSGLAGIQETQYF
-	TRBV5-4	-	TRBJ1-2	TGTGCCAGCAGCGGCGGGGACGGCTCCTATGGCTACACCTTC	CASSGGDGSYGYTF
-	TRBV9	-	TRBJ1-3	TGTGCCAGCAGCGTAAATCAAGCTTCTGGAAACACCATATATTTT	CASSVNQASGNTIYF
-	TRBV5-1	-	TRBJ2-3	TGCGCCAGCAGCTTGTCAGGCACAGATACGCAGTATTTT	CASSLSGTDTQYF
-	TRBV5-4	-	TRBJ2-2	TGTGCCAGCAGCCGGGACTCGAACACCGGGGAGCTGTTTTTT	CASSRDSNTGELFF
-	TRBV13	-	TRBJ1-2	TGTGCCAGCAGCTTACGAGGGGGAGTTAACTATGGCTACACCTTC	CASSLRGGVNYGYTF
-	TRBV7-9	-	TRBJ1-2	TGTGCCAGCAGCCCCGTGGGGGCGCATTTTGGCTACACCTTC	CASSPVGAHFGYTF
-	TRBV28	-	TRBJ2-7	TGTGCCAGCCACGAGGGTGCCGTTTCCTACGAGCAGTACTTC	CASHEGAVSYEQYF
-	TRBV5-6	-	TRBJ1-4	TGTGCCAGCAGCTCGGGGACATCTGAAAAACTGTTTTTT	CASSSGTSEKLFF
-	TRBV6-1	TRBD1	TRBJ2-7	TGTGCCAGCAGGAAAGACAGGGCCTCCTACGAGCAGTACTTC	CASRKDRASYEQYF
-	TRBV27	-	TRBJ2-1	TGTGCCAGCAGTCGGGGGACTCCTTACAATGAGCAGTTCTTC	CASSRGTPYNEQFF
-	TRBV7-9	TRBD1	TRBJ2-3	TGTGCCAGCAGCTTAAGGCAGGGGGCATATGATACGCAGTATTTT	CASSLRQGAYDTQYF
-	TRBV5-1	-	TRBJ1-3	TGCGCCAGCAGCTTGGTGCCCAGGGTTCTTTCGGGAAACACCATATATTTT	CASSLVPRVLSGNTIYF
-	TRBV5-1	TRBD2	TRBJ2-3	TGCGCCAGCAGCTGGTTGCTTAGGACTAGTAGGGCAGATACGCAGTATTTT	CASSWLLRTSRADTQYF
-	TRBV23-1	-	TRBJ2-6	TGCGCCAGCAGTCAATCGGCCCTCACAGGCCGCGCTGGGGCCAACGTCCTGACTTTC	CASSQSALTGRAGANVLTF
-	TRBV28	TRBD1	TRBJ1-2	TGTGCCAGCAGTTACACTTTACAGGGGGCCTCTTTCTCTTATGGCTACACCTTC	CASSYTLQGASFSYGYTF
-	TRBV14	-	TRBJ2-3	TGTGCCAGCAGCCCTCGGCGGAGGGGATCTAGCACAGATACGCAGTATTTT	CASSPRRRGSSTDTQYF
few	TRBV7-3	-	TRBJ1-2	TGTGCCAGCAGCTTAGCGGGTAACTATGGCTACACCTTC	CASSLAGNYGYTF
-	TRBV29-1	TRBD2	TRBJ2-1	TGCAGCGCCACCCCGGGACTAGCGAGCTACAATGAGCAGTTCTTC	CSATPGLASYNEQFF
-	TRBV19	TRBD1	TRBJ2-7	TGTGCCAGTAATCCCGGGACAGGGGGCTACGAGCAGTACTTC	CASNPGTGGYEQYF
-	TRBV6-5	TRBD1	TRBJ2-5	TGTGCCAGCAGTACCAGACAGGGCGTGGAGACCCAGTACTTC	CASSTRQGVETQYF
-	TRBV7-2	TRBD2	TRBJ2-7	TGTGCCAGCAGGGTAGCGGGAGGGCCGGGCGAGCAGTACTTC	CASRVAGGPGEQYF
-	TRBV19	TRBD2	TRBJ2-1	TGTGCCAGCAGACTTAGCGGGAGGGCCGATGAGCAGTTCTTC	CASRLSGRADEQFF
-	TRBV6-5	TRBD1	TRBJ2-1	TGTGCCAGCAGTGCCTACAGGGGAGAAATCGATAAGCAGTTCTTC	CASSAYRGEIDKQFF
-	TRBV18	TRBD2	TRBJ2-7	TGTGCCAGCTCACTGCTAGCGGGAGGGTCAACGAACGAGCAGTACTTC	CASSLLAGGSTNEQYF
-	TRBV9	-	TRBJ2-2	TGTGCCAGCAGCGTAGCAGGGACTGGGGAGCTGTTTTTT	CASSVAGTGELFF
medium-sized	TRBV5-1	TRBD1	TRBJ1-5	TGCGCCAGCAGCTTGGAGGGGGCCGCCTATCAGCCCCAGCATTTT	CASSLEGAAYQPQHF